Listed below are T cell receptor beta chains from one sample, sequenced in a study of cytomegalovirus exposure and HLA in healthy donors. Method: immunoSEQ multiplex PCR; TCRdb's copy keeps in-frame clones and lacks some. The sample records about 61,000 clones, over 75% being singletons. The sequencing input was PBMCs. These receptors came from a man in his late teens or twenties in good health and CMV-seronegative. The CDR3 runs from the conserved cysteine through the conserved F or W. D genes are given only for firm matches. A row's size may be missing; if present it is once, few, many or a size class.

V,D,J,size,CDR3,DNA
TRBV10-3,-,TRBJ2-1,-,CATSYGGSYNEQFF,TGTGCTACTTCCTACGGGGGCTCCTACAATGAGCAGTTCTTC
TRBV4-1,-,TRBJ2-3,-,CASSLATGSTDTQYF,TGCGCCAGCAGCCTAGCCACGGGTAGCACAGATACGCAGTATTTT
TRBV28,-,TRBJ2-6,once,CASSTYSSGANVLTF,TGTGCCAGCAGCACCTATTCCTCTGGGGCCAACGTCCTGACTTTC
TRBV6-1,TRBD2,TRBJ2-5,few,CASSELQRGGQETQYF,TGTGCCAGCAGTGAACTTCAGCGGGGGGGACAAGAGACCCAGTACTTC
TRBV5-1,-,TRBJ2-5,once,CASSNPGQETQYF,TGCGCCAGCAGCAACCCAGGGCAAGAGACCCAGTACTTC
TRBV6-6,-,TRBJ1-1,-,CASNPGFMNTEAFF,TGTGCCAGCAATCCAGGCTTTATGAACACTGAAGCTTTCTTT
TRBV29-1,TRBD1,TRBJ1-2,-,CSVDVSWDRHYGYTF,TGCAGCGTTGATGTTAGTTGGGACAGACATTATGGCTACACCTTC
TRBV18,-,TRBJ1-1,-,CASSPLITGVAFF,TGTGCCAGCTCACCCCTCATAACGGGAGTAGCTTTCTTT
TRBV5-1,-,TRBJ1-4,-,CASSFGPIGEKLFF,TGCGCCAGCAGCTTTGGGCCGATTGGCGAAAAACTGTTTTTT
TRBV6-5,TRBD2,TRBJ2-1,once,CASSSGSGGAYNEQFF,TGTGCCAGCAGTTCAGGTAGCGGGGGTGCATACAATGAGCAGTTCTTC
TRBV10-3,TRBD1,TRBJ1-1,-,CAAGQGNAEAFF,TGTGCGGCCGGACAGGGGAATGCTGAAGCTTTCTTT
TRBV4-2,-,TRBJ1-4,-,CASSPPDSNLIGEKLFF,TGTGCCAGCAGCCCCCCGGACAGCAACCTCATAGGGGAAAAACTGTTTTTT
TRBV27,-,TRBJ2-1,-,CASSWTRGNEQFF,TGTGCCAGCAGTTGGACCCGGGGGAATGAGCAGTTCTTC
TRBV6-6,TRBD2,TRBJ2-4,few,CASSAGGLAKNIQYF,TGTGCCAGCTCGGCGGGGGGGCTGGCCAAAAACATTCAGTACTTC
TRBV20-1,-,TRBJ2-5,-,CSAPRGETQYF,TGCAGTGCACCTCGAGGGGAGACCCAGTACTTC
TRBV18,TRBD1,TRBJ2-7,-,CASSPGTGAYEQYF,TGTGCCAGCTCCCCCGGGACAGGGGCCTACGAGCAGTACTTC
TRBV19,-,TRBJ1-4,-,CASSIMSDNEKLFF,TGTGCCAGTAGTATAATGAGCGATAATGAAAAACTGTTTTTT
TRBV4-1,-,TRBJ1-2,-,CASSQETRVYGYTF,TGCGCCAGCAGCCAAGAGACCAGGGTCTATGGCTACACCTTC
TRBV6-1,-,TRBJ1-4,-,CASSEWGRGGEKLFF,TGTGCCAGCAGTGAATGGGGCAGGGGAGGGGAAAAACTGTTTTTT
TRBV9,-,TRBJ2-5,-,CASSVDSSSQETQYF,TGTGCCAGCAGCGTAGATAGTTCTTCCCAAGAGACCCAGTACTTC
TRBV28,-,TRBJ1-1,-,CASSPPTLRNTEAFF,TGTGCCAGCAGTCCCCCGACATTAAGGAACACTGAAGCTTTCTTT
TRBV5-8,TRBD2,TRBJ2-3,-,CASSPYGTSGGYTDTQYF,TGTGCCAGCAGCCCATACGGCACTAGCGGGGGGTACACAGATACGCAGTATTTT
TRBV14,-,TRBJ1-6,once,CASSRTETGGYSPLHF,TGTGCCAGCAGCCGGACGGAAACAGGCGGTTATTCACCCCTCCACTTT
TRBV30,-,TRBJ2-5,few,CAWKIAGRSETQYF,TGTGCCTGGAAGATCGCGGGGAGGTCAGAGACCCAGTACTTC
TRBV6-1,TRBD1,TRBJ1-3,few,CASWGQFLSGNTIYF,TGTGCCAGTTGGGGACAGTTCCTCTCTGGAAACACCATATATTTT
TRBV9,-,TRBJ2-1,-,CASSADNEQFF,TGTGCCAGCAGCGCCGACAATGAGCAGTTCTTC
TRBV7-2,TRBD1,TRBJ2-7,-,CASSPTGGLDEQYF,TGTGCCAGCAGCCCGACAGGGGGCTTGGACGAGCAGTACTTC
TRBV30,TRBD2,TRBJ2-1,few,CAWTSGGYNEQFF,TGTGCCTGGACTAGCGGGGGATACAATGAGCAGTTCTTC
TRBV20-1,-,TRBJ2-1,-,CSARDSGEQFF,TGCAGTGCTAGAGATAGCGGTGAGCAGTTCTTC
TRBV5-4,TRBD1,TRBJ2-1,-,CASSQPGQGLNEQFF,TGTGCCAGCAGCCAACCGGGACAGGGGCTCAATGAGCAGTTCTTC
TRBV9,-,TRBJ1-5,-,CASSVGADYSNQPQHF,TGTGCCAGCAGCGTAGGGGCAGATTATAGCAATCAGCCCCAGCATTTT
TRBV7-9,TRBD1,TRBJ1-1,-,CASTILGTVESDTEAFF,TGTGCCAGCACCATTTTAGGGACAGTGGAATCGGACACTGAAGCTTTCTTT
TRBV30,-,TRBJ1-2,-,CAWSVGTGPNYGYTF,TGTGCCTGGAGTGTAGGAACAGGGCCTAACTATGGCTACACCTTC
TRBV29-1,-,TRBJ1-2,-,CSALNRANYGYTF,TGCAGCGCCCTCAACAGGGCGAACTATGGCTACACCTTC
TRBV7-2,TRBD1,TRBJ2-1,-,CASSLNGQGVWQFF,TGTGCCAGCAGCTTAAATGGACAGGGAGTTTGGCAGTTCTTC
TRBV6-5,TRBD1,TRBJ2-7,-,CASSYSLGTGVNEQYF,TGTGCCAGCAGTTACTCGCTTGGGACAGGGGTGAACGAGCAGTACTTC
TRBV14,-,TRBJ1-3,-,CASSPQTSSGNTIYF,TGTGCCAGCAGCCCTCAAACGAGCTCTGGAAACACCATATATTTT